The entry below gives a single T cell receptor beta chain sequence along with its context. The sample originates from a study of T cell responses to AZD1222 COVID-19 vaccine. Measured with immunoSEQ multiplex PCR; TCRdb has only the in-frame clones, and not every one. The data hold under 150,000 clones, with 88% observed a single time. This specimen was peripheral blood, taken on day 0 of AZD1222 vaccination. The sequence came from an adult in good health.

Written as DNA, the CDR3 is TGCGCCAGCAGCTTGATTCAGCTGAACACTGAAGCTTTCTTT. Translated, it gives CASSLIQLNTEAFF. V gene TRBV5-1 combines with J gene TRBJ1-1; D call uncertain. The CDR3 runs to 14 residues. CDR1 is SGHRS, CDR2 YFSETQ, per germline. Trimming took off 1 base at V and 0 bases at J, with 7 bases between the two ends. Full variable domain (outside the CDR3, taken from reference TRBV5-1 and TRBJ1-1): KAGVTQTPRYLIKTRGQQVTLSCSPISGHRSVSWYQQTPGQGLQFLFEYFSETQRNKGNFPGRFSGRQFSNSRSEMNVSTLELGDSALYLCASSLIQLNTEAFFGQGTRLTVV.